Shown below are 19 T cell receptor beta chains from a single sample sequenced in a study of shared clonotypes between healthy human individuals. Clones were sequenced by immunoSEQ multiplex PCR, and TCRdb holds only the in-frame ones, with some missing. The sample includes about 2,200,000 clones, 90% to 95% of them seen just once. Positive CCR7 selection of CD45RO-negative cells yielded the naive CD8 cells, and terminally differentiated effector memory CD45RA+ cells were excluded. Sequencing input: naive CD8+ T cells from PBMCs. These receptor sequences come from a man between 18 and 35 years old in good health. Some clones in this sample may be carry-over from other donors' samples.

This clone was picked up one time. The rearrangement uses TRBV7-9 and TRBJ2-7, with D uncertain. The germline CDR1 and CDR2 sequences are SEHNR and FQNEAQ (reference sequence). The CDR3 loop spans 13 amino acids. With 5 bases removed from V and 0 bases from J, the gap between germline ends came to 8 bases. Here the CDR3 DNA reads TGTGCCAGCAGCCCCGACATCTCCTACGAGCAGTACTTC. This gives the protein CASSPDISYEQYF.

The V and J genes are TRBV9 and TRBJ2-2, with 7 bases lining up with TRBD1. Germline V CDR1 and CDR2: SGDLS, YYNGEE. The CDR3 is 15 amino acids. V was clipped by 0 bases and J by 5 bases; unmatched bases: 4. The CDR3 coding sequence is TGTGCCAGCAGCGTAGGGGTCAGGGGGACCGGGGAGCTGTTTTTT. Translation: CASSVGVRGTGELFF.

The rearrangement uses TRBV28 and TRBJ2-7; perhaps TRBD2 as D (5 bases). Germline CDR1 reads MDHEN; CDR2 reads SYDVKM. The CDR3 sequence is 17 residues long. Trimming cost V 1 base and J 6 bases, with 22 bases left between them. The DNA for the CDR3 is TGTGCCAGCAGTTTATTTAGCGTGTTTGAGGGCCTGGGCGAGCAGTACTTC. Translated, it gives CASSLFSVFEGLGEQYF.

The chain is built from TRBV28 and TRBJ1-2; D is perhaps TRBD1 (5 bases). Deletions cut 4 bases from V and 2 bases from J, with 17 bases between. CDR1 MDHEN and CDR2 SYDVKM come from the germline V gene. The CDR3 has 16 amino acids. The CDR3 DNA is TGTGCCAGCAGTTACACGGTCTGGACACTAAACTATGGCTACACCTTC. Translation gives CASSYTVWTLNYGYTF.

This clone was detected only a few times. A junction boundary mismatches the germline segment, possibly from a read error. This chain joins TRBV7-9 and TRBJ2-1; 8 bases agree with TRBD2. The CDR3 loop spans 11 amino acids. CDR1 SEHNR and CDR2 FQNEAQ come from the germline V gene (reference sequence). As DNA, the CDR3 is TGTGCCACCAACGGGGGGGAGGAGCATTTCTTC. The encoded protein is CATNGGEEHFF.

The chain links TRBV13 to TRBJ2-3; 7 bases agree with TRBD2. Germline V gives CDR1 PRHDT, CDR2 FYEKMQ (reference sequence). The CDR3 runs 14 residues. Trimming at V came to 2 bases and at J to 3 bases, leaving 2 bases not matched to a gene. CDR3 coding DNA: TGTGCCAGCAGCTTAAGGGAGGGAACAGATACGCAGTATTTT. This sequence encodes CASSLREGTDTQYF.

V and J are TRBV6-5 and TRBJ2-5; unclear D gene. The germline V gene encodes CDR1 MNHEY and CDR2 SVGAGI. The V and J ends lost 5 bases and 5 bases respectively, with 6 bases between them. The CDR3 totals 11 residues. The CDR3 spells CASSEWETQYF. Written as DNA, the CDR3 is TGTGCCAGCAGTGAATGGGAGACCCAGTACTTC.

V is TRBV2 and J is TRBJ2-1, with D maybe TRBD2 (6 bases). The CDR3 has 14 amino acids. CDR1 and CDR2 from the germline V gene are SNHLY and FYNNEI. Trimming stripped 1 base from V and 4 bases from J, with 8 bases between. The CDR3 nucleotides read TGTGCCAGCAGTGAAGACGGGACTTACAATGAGCAGTTCTTC. Amino acids: CASSEDGTYNEQFF.

This chain links TRBV27 with TRBJ1-1; no clear D gene. The length of the CDR3 is 15 residues. Germline CDR1 MNHEY, CDR2 SMNVEV (reference sequence). V lost 4 bases to trimming and J lost 1 base, with 13 bases between them. The CDR3 DNA follows: TGTGCCAGCAGTTCACTCGACATGGGGAACACTGAAGCTTTCTTT. This gives the protein CASSSLDMGNTEAFF.

The chain links TRBV27 to TRBJ2-7, with 9 bases that match TRBD1. Trimming removed 3 bases from V and 3 bases from J; junction bases left unmatched: 6. From germline, CDR1 is MNHEY and CDR2 SMNVEV (reference sequence). This CDR3 is 15 amino acids long. CDR3 sequence (DNA): TGTGCCAGCAGTTTGCAGGGACAGGGAAACTACGAGCAGTACTTC. This gives the protein CASSLQGQGNYEQYF.

The rearrangement joins TRBV2 to TRBJ2-1; 12 bases are shared with TRBD2. Germline-derived CDR1 and CDR2 are SNHLY and FYNNEI. This CDR3 is built from 15 residues. V lost 5 bases and J lost 2; bases outside the gene matches: 1. The CDR3 DNA reads TGTGCCAGCAGTCCTAGCGGGAGGGCCTACAATGAGCAGTTCTTC. Translated, it gives CASSPSGRAYNEQFF.

This sequence joins TRBV2 and TRBJ1-2; D is perhaps TRBD1 (5 bases). The CDR3 has 15 residues. The germline CDR1 and CDR2 sequences are SNHLY and FYNNEI. V lost 7 bases, J lost 3 bases, and 18 bases lay in between. The CDR3 is CASNLGAGWDYGYTF. The DNA of the CDR3 is TGTGCCAGCAACCTAGGGGCGGGGTGGGACTATGGCTACACCTTC.

J is TRBJ2-7 and V is TRBV7-8; no reliable D call. The CDR3 has 13 residues. The V end lost 5 bases, the J end lost 1 base, and 9 bases lay between the germline ends. Germline values: CDR1 SGHVS, CDR2 FQNEAQ. CDR3 amino acids: CASSPLWSYEQYF. The DNA of the CDR3 is TGTGCCAGCAGCCCGCTTTGGTCCTACGAGCAGTACTTC.

The chain carries TRBV9 and TRBJ2-7; TRBD2 agrees at 7 bases. The trim removed 3 bases at V and 3 bases at J, leaving 6 bases unmatched. CDR3 size: 14 residues. CDR1 is SGDLS, CDR2 YYNGEE, per germline. CDR3: CASSAWEGNYEQYF. Written as DNA, the CDR3 is TGTGCCAGCAGCGCGTGGGAGGGGAACTACGAGCAGTACTTC.

V usage is TRBV27 and J usage is TRBJ2-5; D is possibly TRBD1 (6 bases). CDR3 length equals 14 residues. In germline, CDR1 is MNHEY, CDR2 SMNVEV (reference sequence). V was pared by 7 bases and J by 5 bases, with 17 bases between. CDR3 DNA: TGTGCCAGCAAGGTAGTAGGGGGTTATGAGACCCAGTACTTC. Amino acid sequence: CASKVVGGYETQYF.

CDR3 amino acids: CSVESTGAVNEQYF. CDR3 sequence (DNA): TGCAGCGTTGAATCCACTGGCGCGGTGAACGAGCAGTACTTC. This chain connects TRBV29-1 to TRBJ2-5; D is uncertain. The J call may be incorrect, as the DNA end agrees better with TRBJ2-7. Per germline, CDR1 SQVTM and CDR2 ANQGSEA. This CDR3 has 14 amino acids.

This chain uses TRBV28 with TRBJ2-5; TRBD1 agrees at 7 bases. Germline trimming cut 6 bases from V and 0 bases from J; bases unmatched to any gene: 10. CDR3 length: 16 amino acids. The germline gives CDR1 MDHEN, CDR2 SYDVKM. CDR3 in amino acids: CASSRQGAPYQETQYF. CDR3 nucleotides: TGTGCCAGCAGCCGACAGGGCGCCCCGTACCAAGAGACCCAGTACTTC. Drawing the rest from reference TRBV28 and TRBJ2-5, the complete variable domain is DVKVTQSSRYLVKRTGEKVFLECVQDMDHENMFWYRQDPGLGLRLIYFSYDVKMKEKGDIPEGYSVSREKKERFSLILESASTNQTSMYLCASSRQGAPYQETQYFGPGTRLLVL.

DNA of the CDR3: TGTGCCAGTAAAACCGCAGGGGCGAGGGGCGCCAACACTGAAGCTTTCTTT. Residues: CASKTAGARGANTEAFF. This chain links TRBV27 with TRBJ1-1; tentatively, D is TRBD1 (6 bases). In germline, CDR1 is MNHEY, CDR2 SMNVEV (reference sequence). The V gene lost 9 bases and the J gene lost 2 bases, with 25 bases spanning the gap. CDR3 size: 17 residues.

This clone was seen a single time. The J gene is TRBJ2-3, the V gene TRBV5-6; 9 nucleotides align to TRBD2. The V gene end was trimmed by 1 base and the J gene end by 7 bases; junction bases not matched to a gene: 7. This CDR3 is 15 amino acids long. Per germline, CDR1 SGHDT and CDR2 YYEEEE. The CDR3 here is CASSLMAGGGYTQYF. The CDR3 nucleotides are TGTGCCAGCAGCTTGATGGCGGGAGGGGGGTATACGCAGTATTTT.